This entry describes one T cell receptor (beta chain). The data derive from a study of preoperative IRX-2 immunotherapy in early breast cancer. Noted treatment: preoperative locoregional IRX-2 cytokine immunotherapy. Preoperative locoregional IRX-2 cytokine immunotherapy was tested in the phase Ib source study. Sequenced by immunoSEQ multiplex PCR; TCRdb stores in-frame clones only, minus some. The repertoire consists of roughly 45,000 clones, with roughly 95% occurring once and the leading ten covering around 1.5%. This CDR3 has 14 residues. Germline values: CDR1 MNHEY, CDR2 SMNVEV (reference sequence). V lost 6 bases and J lost 8, with 17 bases in between.

Here the sequenced sample was tumor tissue, taken after IRX-2 immunotherapy. The receptor comes from a human donor with breast cancer. V and J are TRBV27 and TRBJ1-5; TRBD1 might be the D (6 bases). The CDR3 sequence: CASSIGGGWEPQHF. The CDR3 DNA is TGTGCCAGCAGCATTGGGGGGGGCTGGGAGCCCCAGCATTTT.